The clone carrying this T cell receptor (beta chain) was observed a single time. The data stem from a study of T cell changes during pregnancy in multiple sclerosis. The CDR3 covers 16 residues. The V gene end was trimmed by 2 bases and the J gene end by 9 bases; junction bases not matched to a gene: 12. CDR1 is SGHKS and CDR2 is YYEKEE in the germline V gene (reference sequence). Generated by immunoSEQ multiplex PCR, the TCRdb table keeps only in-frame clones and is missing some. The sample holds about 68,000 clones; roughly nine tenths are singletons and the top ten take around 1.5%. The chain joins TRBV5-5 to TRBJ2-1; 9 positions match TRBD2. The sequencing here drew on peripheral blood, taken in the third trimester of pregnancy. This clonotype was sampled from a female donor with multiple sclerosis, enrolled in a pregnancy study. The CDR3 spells CASSFLSSGTSGEQFF. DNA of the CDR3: TGTGCCAGCAGCTTTTTGTCTAGCGGGACCTCTGGTGAGCAGTTCTTC.